Shown below are 12 T cell receptor beta chains from a single sample sequenced in a study of cytomegalovirus exposure and HLA in healthy donors. PCR involved 60 Vbeta and 13 Jbeta primers. The repertoire was sequenced with immunoSEQ multiplex PCR; TCRdb's copy has only in-frame clones and lacks some. The repertoire holds about 150,000 clones, with around 78% as singletons. The sequenced material came from PBMCs. These receptors were obtained from a woman aged 40 to 49 in good health and CMV-seronegative.

About this clone: This sample includes further DNA sequences coding for the same CDR3. The chain employs TRBV2 and TRBJ2-1, with a tentative D call TRBD1 (6 bases). This CDR3 spans 14 amino acids. The V gene lost 3 bases and the J gene lost 0 bases, with 6 bases spanning the gap. From germline, CDR1 is SNHLY and CDR2 FYNNEI. The DNA of the CDR3 is TGTGCCAGCAGTGAGGACAGCTCCTACAATGAGCAGTTCTTC. Protein product: CASSEDSSYNEQFF.

The CDR3, as DNA: TGTGCCAGCAGCTTACTTAGCGGGGGTAAAACCTACGAGCAGTACTTC. Residues: CASSLLSGGKTYEQYF. V is TRBV5-6 and J is TRBJ2-7; TRBD2 agrees at 9 bases. The V gene end was trimmed by 2 bases and the J gene end by 2 bases; junction bases not matched to a gene: 8. The germline gives CDR1 SGHDT, CDR2 YYEEEE. The CDR3 consists of 16 residues.

The CDR3: CASCGLAAGTGELFF. The DNA of the CDR3 is TGCGCCAGTTGCGGACTAGCGGCAGGCACCGGGGAGCTGTTTTTT. This chain joins TRBV5-1 and TRBJ2-2; 10 nucleotides align to TRBD2. Germline V gene lookup returns CDR1 SGHRS and CDR2 YFSETQ. V trimming: 8 bases; J trimming: 4 bases; junction bases outside the gene matches: 8. The CDR3 spans 15 residues.

This clone was observed a single time. J is TRBJ1-5 and V is TRBV5-1, with D unclear. Trimming pared 0 bases from V and 11 bases from J, leaving 12 bases between. CDR3 size: 13 residues. The germline V gene has CDR1 SGHRS and CDR2 YFSETQ. The CDR3 region has the DNA TGCGCCAGCAGCTTGGATGGGGAGTCAGCCCAGCATTTT. Translated, it gives CASSLDGESAQHF.

This chain uses TRBV19 with TRBJ2-1; possibly TRBD2 for D (7 bases). Germline V CDR1 and CDR2: LNHDA, SQIVND (reference sequence). Trimming left V 7 bases short and J 9 bases short, with 19 bases between. The CDR3 has 14 amino acids. CDR3 DNA sequence: TGTGCCAGTACAAGGGGGGGGTCCGTTATTGAGCAGTTCTTC. Protein: CASTRGGSVIEQFF.

This sequence joins TRBV7-8 and TRBJ2-7, with 11 bases fitting TRBD1. V was clipped by 1 base and J by 3 bases; unmatched bases: 5. Germline lookup yields CDR1 SGHVS and CDR2 FQNEAQ. The CDR3 has 16 residues. This CDR3 is CASSLVEGTGGYEQYF. In nucleotides, the CDR3 is TGTGCCAGCAGCTTAGTGGAAGGGACAGGGGGCTACGAGCAGTACTTC.

The gene calls are TRBV9 and TRBJ2-3; 8 bases are shared with TRBD1. CDR1 SGDLS and CDR2 YYNGEE come from the germline V gene. The CDR3 is 16 residues long. Trimming removed 0 bases from V and 0 bases from J; junction bases left unmatched: 3. CDR3 region: CASSVGQGASTDTQYF. The CDR3, as DNA: TGTGCCAGCAGCGTAGGCCAGGGGGCAAGCACAGATACGCAGTATTTT.

V usage is TRBV6-1 and J usage is TRBJ2-1; 9 bases align to TRBD2. Germline trimming cut 7 bases from V and 7 bases from J; bases unmatched to any gene: 8. CDR1 MNHNS and CDR2 SASEGT come from the germline V gene. The CDR3 sequence is 14 residues long. CDR3 loop: CASNGGGALNEQFF. The CDR3, as DNA: TGTGCCAGCAACGGCGGGGGGGCTTTAAATGAGCAGTTCTTC.

This rearrangement joins TRBV7-9 to TRBJ1-1; possible D gene TRBD1, 6 bases. Germline V gives CDR1 SEHNR, CDR2 FQNEAQ (reference sequence). V gave up 6 bases and J gave up 2 bases, with 13 bases separating them. CDR3 length: 14 residues. CDR3 DNA: TGTGCCAGCAGAGGGCCAGGGGTAAACACTGAAGCTTTCTTT. It yields the protein CASRGPGVNTEAFF.

The chain has TRBV4-2 and TRBJ1-2; D unclear. The CDR3 has 14 residues. Looked up from germline, CDR1 is LGHNA and CDR2 is YNFKEQ. The ends were cut back, 0 bases at V and 9 bases at J, with 14 bases in the middle. DNA for the CDR3: TGTGCCAGCAGCCAAGAGGGCACGCCAGCAAGCTACACCTTC. Protein sequence: CASSQEGTPASYTF.

J is TRBJ2-2 and V is TRBV6-6; 9 bases agree with TRBD2. With 3 bases clipped from V and 6 bases from J, the junction kept 5 bases outside the gene matches. CDR1 MNHNY and CDR2 SVGAGI come from the germline V gene (reference sequence). The CDR3 loop spans 15 amino acids. DNA of the CDR3: TGTGCCAGCAGTTATCGGCGGGGGGGCGCCGGGGAGCTGTTTTTT. Protein sequence: CASSYRRGGAGELFF.

The CDR3 protein is CASSPPTTRATNEKLFF. In DNA form, the CDR3 reads TGTGCCAGCTCACCACCTACGACACGAGCAACTAATGAAAAACTGTTTTTT. The V gene is TRBV18, the J gene TRBJ1-4, with no clear D. Trimming removed 0 bases at V and 0 bases at J, with 11 bases between. CDR3 length equals 17 residues. Germline V gene data show CDR1 as KGHSH and CDR2 as LQKENI.